These T cell receptor beta chains were read from a single sample in a study of cytomegalovirus exposure and HLA in healthy donors. The assay was immunoSEQ multiplex PCR, and TCRdb's table has in-frame clones only and misses some. The sample gives around 150,000 clones, 60% to 80% of which show up once; more than 1.1% is in the top ten. Sequencing was performed on PBMCs. All receptors derive from a woman under 40 in good health and CMV-seronegative. Both conserved end residues are part of each CDR3. The D gene is left open where the match is weak. A clone size is listed for some rows: how often the clone was seen (once, few, many), or a class if it is expanded.

J	D	size	V	CDR3	DNA
TRBJ1-2	-	-	TRBV6-1	CASSENVGPGGGYTF	TGTGCCAGCAGTGAAAACGTGGGGCCCGGGGGAGGCTACACCTTC
TRBJ1-5	TRBD1	-	TRBV6-5	CASSYSIGTGDQPQHF	TGTGCCAGCAGTTACTCGATCGGGACAGGAGATCAGCCCCAGCATTTT
TRBJ1-1	TRBD1	-	TRBV27	CASTPGTGDAEAFF	TGTGCCAGCACCCCCGGGACAGGGGACGCTGAAGCTTTCTTT
TRBJ2-1	-	few	TRBV9	CASSVAGLYNEQFF	TGTGCCAGCAGCGTAGCGGGACTCTACAATGAGCAGTTCTTC
TRBJ2-4	TRBD1	-	TRBV6-6	CASSYTGGLNIQYF	TGTGCCAGCAGTTACACAGGGGGATTAAACATTCAGTACTTC
TRBJ1-2	-	-	TRBV7-2	CASSSTGYYGYTF	TGTGCCAGCAGTTCAACAGGGTACTATGGCTACACCTTC
TRBJ2-2	-	-	TRBV5-6	CASSFLPGWGNTGELFF	TGTGCCAGCAGCTTCCTTCCAGGGTGGGGCAACACCGGGGAGCTGTTTTTT
TRBJ1-1	-	-	TRBV29-1	CSVGKGGGTEAFF	TGCAGCGTGGGGAAGGGAGGAGGGACTGAAGCTTTCTTT
TRBJ2-3	-	-	TRBV11-2	CASSLVRDTQYF	TGTGCCAGCAGCTTAGTGAGGGATACGCAGTATTTT
TRBJ1-1	-	-	TRBV12-5	CASGLQYTEAFF	TGTGCTAGTGGTTTACAGTACACTGAAGCTTTCTTT
TRBJ2-1	TRBD2	-	TRBV9	CASSGGGRTLDEQFF	TGTGCCAGCAGCGGGGGGGGTAGAACTCTCGATGAGCAGTTCTTC
TRBJ2-3	TRBD1	-	TRBV5-1	CASGVGARGRTDTQYF	TGCGCCAGTGGCGTTGGTGCGAGGGGGCGCACAGATACGCAGTATTTT
TRBJ2-1	TRBD2	-	TRBV7-9	CASSVRGGKNEQFF	TGTGCCAGCAGCGTACGGGGGGGGAAAAATGAGCAGTTCTTC
TRBJ2-7	-	-	TRBV5-1	CASSSTVFYEQYF	TGCGCCAGCAGCTCGACAGTCTTCTACGAGCAGTACTTC
TRBJ1-6	-	-	TRBV5-6	CASSFLTTGRRTPLHF	TGTGCCAGCAGCTTTTTAACGACAGGCCGACGGACACCCCTCCACTTT
TRBJ2-2	TRBD1	once	TRBV7-7	CASSPWTGRPGELFF	TGTGCCAGCAGCCCCTGGACAGGGAGACCCGGGGAGCTGTTTTTT
TRBJ2-3	-	-	TRBV5-4	CASSFVRGSDTQYF	TGTGCCAGCAGCTTCGTCCGGGGATCAGATACGCAGTATTTT
TRBJ2-2	-	-	TRBV2	CASSESTGYTGELFF	TGTGCCAGCAGTGAGTCAACAGGGTACACCGGGGAGCTGTTTTTT
TRBJ1-1	TRBD1	few	TRBV5-1	CASRDRGNTEAFF	TGCGCCAGCCGGGACAGAGGGAACACTGAAGCTTTCTTT
TRBJ2-5	-	-	TRBV2	CASSDSSPYQETQYF	TGTGCCAGCAGTGATTCGTCCCCGTACCAAGAGACCCAGTACTTC
TRBJ2-1	TRBD1	-	TRBV5-4	CASSRDRGTYNEQFF	TGTGCCAGCAGCCGAGACAGGGGGACCTACAATGAGCAGTTCTTC
TRBJ1-5	-	-	TRBV12-5	CASGTGYSNQPQHF	TGTGCTAGTGGCACAGGGTATAGCAATCAGCCCCAGCATTTT
TRBJ1-3	-	-	TRBV9	CASSVGNSPGNTIYF	TGTGCCAGCAGCGTAGGTAACAGCCCTGGAAACACCATATATTTT
TRBJ1-2	TRBD1	once	TRBV13	CASSAPRGQADYGYTF	TGTGCCAGCAGCGCCCCACGAGGACAGGCTGACTATGGCTACACCTTC
TRBJ1-5	-	-	TRBV27	CASSSNRRVDQPQHF	TGTGCCAGCAGTTCAAATCGCAGGGTGGATCAGCCCCAGCATTTT
TRBJ1-4	TRBD1	-	TRBV30	CAWSVGGGEKLFF	TGTGCCTGGAGTGTAGGGGGCGGTGAAAAACTGTTTTTT
TRBJ1-4	-	once	TRBV5-6	CASSLRGNNEKLFF	TGTGCCAGCAGCTTAAGGGGGAATAATGAAAAACTGTTTTTT
TRBJ2-3	TRBD2	-	TRBV6-1	CASSEHGQSGGTDTQYF	TGTGCCAGCAGTGAACACGGTCAGAGCGGGGGGACAGATACGCAGTATTTT
TRBJ1-5	TRBD1	-	TRBV19	CASSIRGTAANQPQHF	TGTGCCAGTAGTATCCGGGGGACAGCGGCCAATCAGCCCCAGCATTTT
TRBJ1-6	-	many	TRBV7-2	CASSLVNRVDSPLHF	TGTGCCAGCAGCTTGGTGAACAGGGTAGACTCACCCCTCCACTTT
TRBJ2-5	TRBD2	-	TRBV25-1	CASSEWVASGEETQYF	TGTGCCAGCAGTGAATGGGTCGCTAGCGGGGAAGAGACCCAGTACTTC
TRBJ2-5	-	-	TRBV29-1	CSVGHETQYF	TGCAGCGTGGGGCACGAGACCCAGTACTTC
TRBJ2-5	-	-	TRBV7-7	CASSLSSLEGETQYF	TGTGCTAGCAGCTTATCGAGCCTAGAGGGAGAGACCCAGTACTTC
TRBJ1-2	-	-	TRBV5-1	CASSFLGENYGYTF	TGCGCCAGCAGTTTTTTAGGGGAAAACTATGGCTACACCTTC
TRBJ2-5	TRBD2	once	TRBV6-1	CASSEIAGGQETQYF	TGTGCCAGCAGTGAAATAGCGGGGGGGCAGGAGACCCAGTACTTC
TRBJ2-1	TRBD2	-	TRBV6-5	CASSPGRGAYNEQFF	TGTGCCAGCAGCCCCGGGCGGGGGGCCTACAATGAGCAGTTCTTC
TRBJ2-3	TRBD1	-	TRBV28	CASRRPPGQGGINTDTQYF	TGTGCCAGCAGGAGACCCCCGGGACAGGGGGGGATAAACACAGATACGCAGTATTTT
TRBJ2-3	TRBD2	-	TRBV5-1	CASSYFLAGADTDTQYF	TGCGCCAGCAGCTACTTCCTAGCGGGGGCAGACACAGATACGCAGTATTTT
TRBJ2-3	TRBD2	-	TRBV2	CASRGTSGDGGTQYF	TGTGCCAGCAGAGGGACTAGCGGCGATGGGGGTACGCAGTATTTT
TRBJ1-3	TRBD1	-	TRBV6-5	CASSYRTGPGNTIYF	TGTGCCAGCAGTTACAGGACAGGTCCTGGAAACACCATATATTTT
TRBJ2-2	-	few	TRBV11-2	CASSFRLQANTGELFF	TGTGCCAGCAGCTTTCGGTTACAGGCGAACACCGGGGAGCTGTTTTTT
TRBJ1-1	-	-	TRBV18	CASSLAENTEAFF	TGTGCCAGCTCACTGGCTGAGAACACTGAAGCTTTCTTT
TRBJ1-6	-	-	TRBV6-5	CASSWDGGWNSPLHF	TGTGCCAGCAGCTGGGACGGAGGGTGGAATTCACCCCTCCACTTT
TRBJ1-2	TRBD1	-	TRBV5-1	CASSLRGGGYGYTF	TGCGCCAGCAGCTTGAGAGGGGGCGGCTATGGCTACACCTTC
TRBJ1-2	-	few	TRBV18	CASSPPGFLSASGAHGYTF	TGTGCCAGCTCACCACCGGGGTTTTTAAGCGCCTCTGGGGCACATGGCTACACCTTC
TRBJ1-1	-	-	TRBV2	CASSDGGMNTEAFF	TGTGCCAGCAGTGATGGAGGGATGAACACTGAAGCTTTCTTT
TRBJ1-2	-	-	TRBV29-1	CSVPTPSNYGYTF	TGCAGCGTTCCCACACCCTCTAACTATGGCTACACCTTC
TRBJ2-2	-	-	TRBV11-2	CASSLSLAANTGELFF	TGTGCCAGCAGCTTATCTCTAGCTGCGAACACCGGGGAGCTGTTTTTT